These 30 T cell receptor beta chains originate from one sample sequenced in a study of blood T cell repertoires in COVID-19. The method was immunoSEQ multiplex PCR; TCRdb's version includes in-frame clones alone and lacks a portion of them. This table holds more than 25,000 clones, roughly 85% found once. Sequences were obtained from peripheral blood. The receptors stem from a man aged 55 to 70 with active COVID-19.

The CDR3 here is CASSFGGSFYNEQFF. CDR3 DNA sequence: TGTGCCAGTAGTTTTGGTGGGAGCTTCTACAATGAGCAGTTCTTC. The chain employs TRBV19 and TRBJ2-1; D might be TRBD2 (5 bases). The CDR3 has 15 amino acids. The V and J ends lost 5 bases and 3 bases respectively, with 14 bases between them. Germline loops: CDR1 LNHDA, CDR2 SQIVND (reference sequence).

About this clone itself: Germline is not matched at one junction end, which may reflect a read error. The rearrangement joins TRBV20-1 to TRBJ2-1; 12 bases agree with TRBD2. The length of the CDR3 is 11 residues. In germline, CDR1 is DFQATT, CDR2 SNEGSKA (reference sequence). The CDR3 nucleotides read TGCAGTGCATACGGACTAGCGGGATATCTCTTC. This sequence encodes CSAYGLAGYLF.

V usage is TRBV28 and J usage is TRBJ1-4; D perhaps matches TRBD1 (6 bases). CDR1 is MDHEN, CDR2 SYDVKM, per germline. The CDR3 runs to 15 residues. Between the trimmed V and J ends, which lost 5 bases and 7 bases, there was a span of 17 bases. CDR3 in DNA: TGTGCCAGCAGTCCCCCACAGGGATGGAGTGAAAAACTGTTTTTT. This gives the protein CASSPPQGWSEKLFF.

This clone was seen more than once but under ten times. The chain has TRBV28 and TRBJ2-7; a possible D gene is TRBD1 (6 bases). The V gene lost 3 bases and the J gene lost 4 bases, with 16 bases spanning the gap. This CDR3 comprises 15 residues. Germline V CDR1 and CDR2: MDHEN, SYDVKM. The CDR3 nucleotides are TGTGCCAGCAGTTTTGTCCAGGGGAATAATTACGAGCAGTACTTC. Amino acid sequence: CASSFVQGNNYEQYF.

The V call is TRBV5-1, the J call TRBJ1-1; tentatively, D is TRBD1 (5 bases). V gave up 4 bases and J gave up 11 bases, with 18 bases separating them. There are 13 residues in the CDR3. The germline gives CDR1 SGHRS, CDR2 YFSETQ. In DNA form, the CDR3 reads TGCGCCAGCAGCACTGGGACGGGGGAGAGGGCTTTCTTT. Translating gives CASSTGTGERAFF.

CDR3 coding DNA: TGTGCCAGTAGTTGGGGGGACTTCCAGCACAATGAGCAGTTCTTC. Protein: CASSWGDFQHNEQFF. The chain recombines TRBV19 with TRBJ2-1, with a possible D match to TRBD2 (6 bases). The ends were cut back, 5 bases at V and 5 bases at J, with 16 bases in the middle. Looked up from germline, CDR1 is LNHDA and CDR2 is SQIVND (reference sequence). This CDR3 region has 15 residues.

The CDR3 spells CASGSGTGVYEQYF. The CDR3 DNA is TGCGCCAGCGGATCCGGGACAGGGGTCTACGAGCAGTACTTC. The J gene is TRBJ2-7, the V gene TRBV5-1; 10 nucleotides align to TRBD1. Per the germline V gene, CDR1 is SGHRS and CDR2 is YFSETQ. The CDR3 has 14 amino acids. V trimming: 7 bases; J trimming: 3 bases; junction bases outside the gene matches: 7.

This rearrangement joins TRBV5-1 to TRBJ2-5; the match to TRBD1 covers 7 bases. This CDR3 contains 14 residues. V lost 4 bases and J lost 1; bases outside the gene matches: 4. CDR1 SGHRS and CDR2 YFSETQ come from the germline V gene. CDR3 nucleotides: TGCGCCAGCAGCCGGGACAGTACCCAAGAGACCCAGTACTTC. As protein: CASSRDSTQETQYF.

J is TRBJ2-5 and V is TRBV9, with D possibly matching TRBD1 (5 bases). The CDR3 has 15 amino acids. Trimming removed 0 bases from V and 4 bases from J, with 13 bases in between. The germline V gene has CDR1 SGDLS and CDR2 YYNGEE. The CDR3 DNA reads as TGTGCCAGCAGCGTAGCGGTCCAGGGCACAGAGACCCAGTACTTC. It codes for CASSVAVQGTETQYF.

This chain connects TRBV5-1 to TRBJ2-1; 7 bases match TRBD1. V trimming: 3 bases; J trimming: 6 bases; junction bases outside the gene matches: 6. The CDR3 sequence is 14 residues long. Per germline, CDR1 SGHRS and CDR2 YFSETQ. CDR3 region: CASSWGTAGNEQFF. For the CDR3, the DNA is TGCGCCAGCAGCTGGGGGACAGCAGGCAATGAGCAGTTCTTC.

The J gene is TRBJ2-1, the V gene TRBV10-3, with D possibly being TRBD2 (5 bases). This CDR3 spans 13 amino acids. Germline CDR1 ENHRY, CDR2 SYGVKD. V was shortened by 4 bases and J by 10 bases, with 14 bases between the two germline ends. CDR3 nucleotide sequence: TGTGCCATCAGTGGTCGAGGGTTACGAGAGCAGTTCTTC. This sequence encodes CAISGRGLREQFF.

This clone has more than one count but fewer than ten. This rearrangement joins TRBV5-1 to TRBJ2-3, with D possibly being TRBD2 (5 bases). V was cut by 3 bases and J by 0 bases, with 11 bases left in between. The germline gives CDR1 SGHRS, CDR2 YFSETQ. This CDR3 has 15 amino acids. CDR3: CASSSEGDSTDTQYF. The CDR3 nucleotides are TGCGCCAGCAGCTCAGAGGGAGATAGCACAGATACGCAGTATTTT.

This sequence joins TRBV7-9 and TRBJ2-1; D remains unclear. The CDR3 is 12 residues long. Trimming took off 2 bases at V and 7 bases at J, with 6 bases between the two ends. The V gene's germline CDR1 is SEHNR and CDR2 FQNEAQ (reference sequence). CDR3 loop: CASSLHGNEQFF. CDR3 DNA: TGTGCCAGCAGCTTACACGGGAATGAGCAGTTCTTC.

CDR3: CASSQVEQGARKKSTHTQYF. CDR3 sequence (DNA): TGTGCCAGCAGCCAAGTTGAGCAGGGGGCGCGGAAAAAGTCTACACATACGCAGTATTTT. The chain is built from TRBV3-1 (or the pseudogene TRBV3-2) and TRBJ2-3, with 8 bases identical to TRBD1. The CDR3 contains 20 residues. CDR1 LGHDT and CDR2 YNNKEL come from the germline V gene (reference sequence). V gave up 1 base and J gave up 7 bases; unmatched junction bases: 22.

The chain couples TRBV5-1 to TRBJ2-1; D is perhaps TRBD2 (7 bases). Per germline, CDR1 SGHRS and CDR2 YFSETQ. CDR3 length equals 13 residues. With 3 bases removed from V and 9 bases from J, the gap between germline ends came to 13 bases. CDR3 loop: CASSWGGGTEQFF. CDR3 bases: TGCGCCAGCAGCTGGGGAGGGGGGACTGAGCAGTTCTTC.

The chain uses TRBV5-8 and TRBJ2-7; 8 bases align to TRBD2. Germline loops: CDR1 SGHTS, CDR2 YDEGEE. The CDR3 covers 11 residues. J lost 12 bases, V lost 4 bases, and 6 bases had no gene match. The CDR3 coding sequence is TGTGCCAGCAGCGTCGGGAGGGCGGCGTACGTC. Protein sequence: CASSVGRAAYV.

The rearrangement uses TRBV7-9 and TRBJ2-6; D ambiguous. V was clipped by 3 bases and J by 2 bases, with 5 bases between them. CDR1 is SEHNR and CDR2 is FQNEAQ in the germline V gene (reference sequence). The CDR3 runs to 14 residues. The CDR3 nucleotides are TGTGCCAGCAGCTTCGCAGCTGGGGCCAACGTCCTGACTTTC. Amino acids: CASSFAAGANVLTF. Filled out from reference TRBV7-9 and TRBJ2-6, the complete variable domain reads DTGVSQNPRHKITKRGQNVTFRCDPISEHNRLYWYRQTLGQGPEFLTYFQNEAQLEKSRLLSDRFSAERPKGSFSTLEIQRTEQGDSAMYLCASSFAAGANVLTFGAGSRLTVL.

There are a few counts of this clone. V is TRBV24-1 and J is TRBJ2-2; TRBD1 might be the D (6 bases). The CDR3 has 16 residues. The germline gives CDR1 KGHDR, CDR2 SFDVKD. Trimming cost V 3 bases and J 3 bases, with 13 bases left between them. CDR3 in amino acids: CATSDRTGRDTGELFF. In nucleotides, the CDR3 is TGTGCCACCAGTGATAGAACAGGGAGAGACACCGGGGAGCTGTTTTTT.

The chain has TRBV10-3 and TRBJ2-3, with 12 bases aligning to TRBD2. CDR1 and CDR2 (germline): ENHRY, SYGVKD. J was trimmed by 6 bases and V by 7 bases; bases with no gene match: 8. The CDR3 is 15 amino acids. The CDR3 sequence: CAITSGTSGLDTQYF. The CDR3 DNA reads TGTGCCATCACCTCCGGGACTAGCGGGTTGGATACGCAGTATTTT.

The chain is built from TRBV11-3 and TRBJ2-6, with D perhaps matching TRBD1 (6 bases). The V end lost 6 bases, the J end lost 2 bases, and 8 bases lay between the germline ends. This CDR3 contains 14 residues. Germline V gene lookup returns CDR1 SGHNT and CDR2 YENEEA. The CDR3 coding sequence is TGTGCCAGCAGGAGGGGGACTGGGGCCAACGTCCTGACTTTC. Its translation: CASRRGTGANVLTF. Filled out from reference TRBV11-3 and TRBJ2-6, the complete variable domain reads EAGVVQSPRYKIIEKKQPVAFWCNPISGHNTLYWYLQNLGQGPELLIRYENEEAVDDSQLPKDRFSAERLKGVDSTLKIQPAELGDSAVYLCASRRGTGANVLTFGAGSRLTVL.

This clone has just a few counts. V and J are TRBV24-1 and TRBJ1-2; D gene unclear. The CDR3 loop spans 14 amino acids. Between the trimmed V and J ends, which lost 7 bases and 2 bases, there was a span of 13 bases. From germline, CDR1 is KGHDR and CDR2 SFDVKD. The CDR3 is CATSPNRGNYGYTF. The CDR3 region has the DNA TGTGCCACCAGCCCAAACCGGGGAAACTATGGCTACACCTTC.

This clone was counted once. This chain connects TRBV5-6 to TRBJ1-2; 7 bases align to TRBD1. Germline assignment: CDR1 SGHDT and CDR2 YYEEEE. Unmatched junction bases numbered 6, after V lost 3 bases and J lost 7 bases. This CDR3 is 13 amino acids long. The CDR3 bases are TGTGCCAGCAGCTCCGGGACAGTTCTTGGCTACACCTTC. Protein sequence: CASSSGTVLGYTF.

This chain connects TRBV9 to TRBJ2-1, with TRBD2 matching over 11 bases. The CDR3 has 18 amino acids. From germline, CDR1 is SGDLS and CDR2 YYNGEE. The V and J ends lost 4 bases and 5 bases, in that order; junction bases with no gene match: 14. CDR3 sequence: CASSINPTSGARNNEQFF. CDR3 DNA sequence: TGTGCCAGCAGCATAAATCCGACTAGCGGGGCGAGGAACAATGAGCAGTTCTTC.

The chain uses TRBV5-1 and TRBJ2-7; the match to TRBD2 covers 8 bases. This CDR3 contains 17 residues. Germline CDR1 reads SGHRS; CDR2 reads YFSETQ. After removal of 4 bases from V and 3 bases from J, the junction contained 15 bases not matched to a gene. Here the CDR3 DNA reads TGCGCCAGCAGCCCCTATTTGAGGTCGGGAGGGGACTACGAGCAGTACTTC. It encodes CASSPYLRSGGDYEQYF.

The chain combines TRBV7-3 with TRBJ2-2; TRBD2 agrees at 8 bases. CDR3 length: 19 amino acids. CDR1 and CDR2 (germline): SGHTA, FQGTGA. The V gene end was trimmed by 1 base and the J gene end by 0 bases; junction bases not matched to a gene: 10. CDR3 region: CASSLKPLTSDPNTGELFF. The CDR3, as DNA: TGTGCCAGCAGCTTAAAACCTCTGACTAGCGATCCGAACACCGGGGAGCTGTTTTTT.

The gene calls are TRBV28 and TRBJ1-1; D gene ambiguous. Looked up from germline, CDR1 is MDHEN and CDR2 is SYDVKM. The CDR3 runs 12 residues. Trimming removed 3 bases from V and 5 bases from J, with 7 bases in between. The CDR3 protein is CASSFTLTEAFF. The CDR3 nucleotides are TGTGCCAGCAGTTTCACTTTAACTGAAGCTTTCTTT.

The chain couples TRBV20-1 to TRBJ1-1; D is unclear. The CDR3 is made up of 15 amino acids. V lost 3 bases and J lost 8, with 22 bases in between. Germline CDR1 is DFQATT and CDR2 is SNEGSKA (reference sequence). The CDR3: CSASARPGPTVEAFF. The CDR3, as DNA: TGCAGTGCTAGTGCACGTCCGGGTCCCACTGTGGAAGCTTTCTTT.

This chain joins TRBV5-4 and TRBJ2-5; TRBD2 is a possible D gene (5 bases). This CDR3 has 16 amino acids. V was cut by 4 bases and J by 4 bases, with 20 bases left in between. Germline loops: CDR1 SGHNT, CDR2 YYREEE (reference sequence). CDR3 region: CASSASIPDRGETQYF. The CDR3 nucleotides read TGTGCCAGCAGCGCCTCAATCCCAGACCGGGGAGAGACCCAGTACTTC.

V gene TRBV27 combines with J gene TRBJ2-1; 8 nucleotides agree with TRBD1. The CDR3 consists of 14 residues. The V gene's germline CDR1 is MNHEY and CDR2 SMNVEV (reference sequence). V shed 6 bases, J shed 9 bases, and the junction held 10 bases outside the gene matches. The CDR3 here is CASRPWTGSSEQFF. In DNA form, the CDR3 reads TGTGCCAGCAGACCTTGGACAGGGTCTAGTGAGCAGTTCTTC.

The rearrangement links TRBV30 to TRBJ2-2, with TRBD2 matching over 14 bases. The CDR3 runs to 17 residues. Germline V gene data show CDR1 as GTSNPN and CDR2 as SVGIG (reference sequence). The V and J ends lost 3 bases and 3 bases, in that order; junction bases with no gene match: 6. As DNA, the CDR3 is TGTGCCTGGAGGTTGACTAGCGGGAGGGCGGACACCGGGGAGCTGTTTTTT. Residues: CAWRLTSGRADTGELFF.